This T cell receptor (beta chain) is from a study of shared clonotypes between healthy human individuals. Study as a whole: Donors consisted of two women and three men between 18 and 49. Study findings and constraints: A reduction in generation probabilities was seen for non-shared clonotypes relative to those shared by all four donors.

In germline, CDR1 is MDHEN, CDR2 SYDVKM. The CDR3 contains 15 residues. Deletions cut 2 bases from V and 3 bases from J, with 13 bases between. Of note for this clone: The antigen is unknown.

In the naive CD8 group, cells lacked CD45RO and were positively selected for CCR7, so terminally differentiated effector memory CD45RA+ cells were left out. The table came from immunoSEQ multiplex PCR; TCRdb's copy has only in-frame clones and leaves some out. The sample gives around 620,000 clones, approximately 95% of which show up once; 0.11% is in the top ten. Sequences were obtained from naive CD8+ T cells sorted from blood. This clonotype was sampled from a woman in her twenties or thirties in good health. This chain uses TRBV28 with TRBJ1-1; D gene ambiguous. The CDR3, as DNA: TGTGCCAGCAGTTTAGCCCCGCCGGAGGACACTGAAGCTTTCTTT. Its protein product is CASSLAPPEDTEAFF.